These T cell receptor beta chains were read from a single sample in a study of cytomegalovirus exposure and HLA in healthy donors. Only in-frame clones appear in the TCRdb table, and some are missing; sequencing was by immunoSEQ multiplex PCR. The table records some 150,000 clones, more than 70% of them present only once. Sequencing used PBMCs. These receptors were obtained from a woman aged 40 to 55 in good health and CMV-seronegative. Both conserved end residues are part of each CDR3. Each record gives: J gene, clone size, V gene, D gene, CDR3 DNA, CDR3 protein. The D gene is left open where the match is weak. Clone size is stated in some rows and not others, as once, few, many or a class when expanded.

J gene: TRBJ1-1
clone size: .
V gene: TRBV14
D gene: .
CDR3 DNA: TGTGCCAGCACCCCATTCGAAGGGGCTGGAGCTTTCTTT
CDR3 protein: CASTPFEGAGAFF

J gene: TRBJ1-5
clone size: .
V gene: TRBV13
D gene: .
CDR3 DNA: TGTGCCAGTAGCTTGCAGGGTAGCAAGCCCCAGCATTTT
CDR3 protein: CASSLQGSKPQHF

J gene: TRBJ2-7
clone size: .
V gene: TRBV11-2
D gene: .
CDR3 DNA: TGTGCCAGCAGCTTCGGAGGGCCCACCTACGAGCAGTACTTC
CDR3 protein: CASSFGGPTYEQYF

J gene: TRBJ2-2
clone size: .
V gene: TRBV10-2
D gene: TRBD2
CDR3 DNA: TGCGCCAGCAGTCGGACTAGCGGCACCGGGGAGCTGTTTTTT
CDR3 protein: CASSRTSGTGELFF

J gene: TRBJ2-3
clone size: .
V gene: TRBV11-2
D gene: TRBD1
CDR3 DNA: TGTGCCAGCAGCTCCGACGGGGGACAGGGGAAGACAGATACGCAGTATTTT
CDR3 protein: CASSSDGGQGKTDTQYF

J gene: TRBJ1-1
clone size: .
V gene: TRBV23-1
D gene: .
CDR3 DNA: TGCGCCAGCAGTCAATCGGGCAAGAACACTGAAGCTTTCTTT
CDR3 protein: CASSQSGKNTEAFF

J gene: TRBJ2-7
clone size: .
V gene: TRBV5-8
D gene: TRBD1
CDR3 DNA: TGTGCCAGCAGCTTGGGGACAGGGGACGCCTACGAGCAGTACTTC
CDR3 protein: CASSLGTGDAYEQYF

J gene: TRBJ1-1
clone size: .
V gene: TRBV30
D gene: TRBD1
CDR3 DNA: TGTGCCTGGAGTGCCCAAGACAGGGTCACTGAAGCTTTCTTT
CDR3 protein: CAWSAQDRVTEAFF

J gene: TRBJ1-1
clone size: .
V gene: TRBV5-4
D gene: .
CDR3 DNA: TGTGCCAGCAGCCTCAGGGGAATCGAAGCTTTCTTT
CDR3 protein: CASSLRGIEAFF

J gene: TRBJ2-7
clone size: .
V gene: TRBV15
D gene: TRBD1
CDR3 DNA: TGTGCCACCAGCAGCCAGGGACAGGGCTCCTACGAGCAGTACTTC
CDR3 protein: CATSSQGQGSYEQYF

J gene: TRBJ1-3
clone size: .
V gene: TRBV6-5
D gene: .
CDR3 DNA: TGTGCCAGCAGTTACTCGGTAGCCCGGCGGGGAAACACCATATATTTT
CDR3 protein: CASSYSVARRGNTIYF

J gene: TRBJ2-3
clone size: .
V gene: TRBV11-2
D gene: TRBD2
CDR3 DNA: TGTGCCAGCAGCTTTGCCCCACCGGGACTAGCGGGGAGCACAGATACGCAGTATTTT
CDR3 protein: CASSFAPPGLAGSTDTQYF

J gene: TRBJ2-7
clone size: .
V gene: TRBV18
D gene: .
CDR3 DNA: TGTGCCAGCTCACCAGAGCGTCCTGAGCAGTACTTC
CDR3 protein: CASSPERPEQYF

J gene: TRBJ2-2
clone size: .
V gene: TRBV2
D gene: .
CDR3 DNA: TGTGCCAGCACTACTGCGAACACCGGGGAGCTGTTTTTT
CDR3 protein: CASTTANTGELFF

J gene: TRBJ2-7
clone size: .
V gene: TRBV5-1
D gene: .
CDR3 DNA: TGCGCCAGCAGCTTGGACGGACAGTCCTACGAGCAGTACTTC
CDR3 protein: CASSLDGQSYEQYF

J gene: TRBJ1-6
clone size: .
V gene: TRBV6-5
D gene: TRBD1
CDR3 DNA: TGTGCCAGCAGTTACTCGCAGGGACAGTCACCCCTCCACTTT
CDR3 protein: CASSYSQGQSPLHF

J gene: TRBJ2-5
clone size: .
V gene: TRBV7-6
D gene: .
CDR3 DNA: TGTGCCAGCAGCTCCATCCGGGGGGAGACCCAGTACTTC
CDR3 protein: CASSSIRGETQYF

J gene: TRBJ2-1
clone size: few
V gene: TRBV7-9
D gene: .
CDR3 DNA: TGTGCCAGCAGCGCAAGCACAGCTTACAATGAGCAGTTCTTC
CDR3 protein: CASSASTAYNEQFF

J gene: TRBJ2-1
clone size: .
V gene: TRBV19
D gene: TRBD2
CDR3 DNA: TGTGCCAGTAGCCCTCCTATAGTAGCGGGACACCCCTACAATGAGCAGTTCTTC
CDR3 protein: CASSPPIVAGHPYNEQFF

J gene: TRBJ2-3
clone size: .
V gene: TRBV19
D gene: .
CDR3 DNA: TGTGCCAGTAGTATGGGGCCGCACCACACAGATACGCAGTATTTT
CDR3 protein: CASSMGPHHTDTQYF

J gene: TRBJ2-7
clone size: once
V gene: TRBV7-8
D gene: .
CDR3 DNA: TGTGCCAGCAGCTTTGGTTCTCACAGCTCCTACGAGCAGTACTTC
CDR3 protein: CASSFGSHSSYEQYF

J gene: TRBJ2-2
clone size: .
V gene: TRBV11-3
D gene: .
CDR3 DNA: TGTGCCAGCAGCAAGCAGGGTCTTAACACCGGGGAGCTGTTTTTT
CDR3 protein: CASSKQGLNTGELFF

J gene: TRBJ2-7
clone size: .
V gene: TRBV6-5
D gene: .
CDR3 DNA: TGTGCCAGCTCCTGGGAACCGGACAGCTCCTACGAGCAGTACTTC
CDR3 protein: CASSWEPDSSYEQYF

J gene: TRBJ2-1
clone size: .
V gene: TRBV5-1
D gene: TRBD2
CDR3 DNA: TGCGCCAGCAGCCTGACTAGCGGGCTAGGCAATGAGCAGTTCTTC
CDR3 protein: CASSLTSGLGNEQFF

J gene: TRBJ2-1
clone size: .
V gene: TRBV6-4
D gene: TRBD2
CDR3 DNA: TGTGCCAGCAGTGACGAGGGACTAGCGGGAGGGCAGTTCTTC
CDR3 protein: CASSDEGLAGGQFF

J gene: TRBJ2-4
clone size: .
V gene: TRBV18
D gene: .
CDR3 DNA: TGTGCCAGCTCCCACGATGGGGCGCAAGATCGGAACATTCAGTACTTC
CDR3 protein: CASSHDGAQDRNIQYF

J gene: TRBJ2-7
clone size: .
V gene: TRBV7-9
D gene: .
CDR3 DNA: TGTGCCAGCAGCCCAACCGGGGGCGAGCAGTACTTC
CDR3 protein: CASSPTGGEQYF

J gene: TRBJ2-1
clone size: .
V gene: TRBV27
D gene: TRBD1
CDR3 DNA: TGTGCCAGCAGTTTATTCCGGCGGGACAGGGGTGAGCAGTTCTTC
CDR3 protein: CASSLFRRDRGEQFF

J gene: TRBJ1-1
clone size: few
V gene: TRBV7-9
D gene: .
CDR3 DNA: TGTTCCAGCAGCTTATATAAGGAGGCTGAAGCTTTCTTT
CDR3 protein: CSSSLYKEAEAFF

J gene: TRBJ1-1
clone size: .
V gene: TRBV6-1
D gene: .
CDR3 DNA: TGTGCCAGCAGTGAATTCGAAGGGGAGGGCACTGAAGCTTTCTTT
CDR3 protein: CASSEFEGEGTEAFF

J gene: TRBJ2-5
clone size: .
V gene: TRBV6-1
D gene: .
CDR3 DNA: TGTGCCAGCAGTGTGGCTCTCCGGGGGGAGACCCAGTACTTC
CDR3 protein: CASSVALRGETQYF

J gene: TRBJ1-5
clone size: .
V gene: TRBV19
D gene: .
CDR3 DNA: TGTGCCAGTAGTACGGGAGTTTATAGCAATCAGCCCCAGCATTTT
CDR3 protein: CASSTGVYSNQPQHF

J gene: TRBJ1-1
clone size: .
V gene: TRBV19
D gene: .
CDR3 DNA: TGTGCCAGTAGTATTTCCGTGAACACTGAAGCTTTCTTT
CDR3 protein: CASSISVNTEAFF

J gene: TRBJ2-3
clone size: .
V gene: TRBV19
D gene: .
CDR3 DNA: TGTGCCAGTAGTTATCCAGGCACAGATACGCAGTATTTT
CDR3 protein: CASSYPGTDTQYF

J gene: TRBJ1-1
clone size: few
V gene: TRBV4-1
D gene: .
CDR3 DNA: TGCGCCAGCAGCCAGTATTCAAAAAGGGGCAGCTTGAACACTGAAGCTTTCTTT
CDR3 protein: CASSQYSKRGSLNTEAFF

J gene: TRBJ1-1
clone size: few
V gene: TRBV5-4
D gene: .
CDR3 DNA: TGTGCCAGCAGCGTAAGCAGGGACACTGAAGCTTTCTTT
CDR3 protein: CASSVSRDTEAFF

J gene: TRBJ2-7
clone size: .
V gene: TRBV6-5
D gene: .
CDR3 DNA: TGTGCCAGCAGTTACGACAGAACCTACGAGCAGTACTTC
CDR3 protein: CASSYDRTYEQYF

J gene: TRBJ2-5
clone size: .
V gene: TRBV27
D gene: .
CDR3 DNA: TGTGCCAGCAGTTTATCGTGGCAGGGGCGTACCTTCCAAGAGACCCAGTACTTC
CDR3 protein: CASSLSWQGRTFQETQYF

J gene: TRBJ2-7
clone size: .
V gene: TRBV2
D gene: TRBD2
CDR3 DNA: TGTGTCAGCAGTGAAGGACTAGCGGGAGGAGGAGAGCAGTACTTC
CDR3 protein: CVSSEGLAGGGEQYF

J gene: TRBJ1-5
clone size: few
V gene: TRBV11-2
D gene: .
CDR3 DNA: TGTGCCAGCAGCTTAGGGGCCCGGGGTGGCAATCAGCCCCAGCATTTT
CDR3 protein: CASSLGARGGNQPQHF

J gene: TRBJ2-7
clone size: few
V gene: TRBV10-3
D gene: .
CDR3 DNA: TGTGCCACACAGGCCGGGACACGCAACTCCTACGAGCAGTACTTC
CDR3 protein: CATQAGTRNSYEQYF